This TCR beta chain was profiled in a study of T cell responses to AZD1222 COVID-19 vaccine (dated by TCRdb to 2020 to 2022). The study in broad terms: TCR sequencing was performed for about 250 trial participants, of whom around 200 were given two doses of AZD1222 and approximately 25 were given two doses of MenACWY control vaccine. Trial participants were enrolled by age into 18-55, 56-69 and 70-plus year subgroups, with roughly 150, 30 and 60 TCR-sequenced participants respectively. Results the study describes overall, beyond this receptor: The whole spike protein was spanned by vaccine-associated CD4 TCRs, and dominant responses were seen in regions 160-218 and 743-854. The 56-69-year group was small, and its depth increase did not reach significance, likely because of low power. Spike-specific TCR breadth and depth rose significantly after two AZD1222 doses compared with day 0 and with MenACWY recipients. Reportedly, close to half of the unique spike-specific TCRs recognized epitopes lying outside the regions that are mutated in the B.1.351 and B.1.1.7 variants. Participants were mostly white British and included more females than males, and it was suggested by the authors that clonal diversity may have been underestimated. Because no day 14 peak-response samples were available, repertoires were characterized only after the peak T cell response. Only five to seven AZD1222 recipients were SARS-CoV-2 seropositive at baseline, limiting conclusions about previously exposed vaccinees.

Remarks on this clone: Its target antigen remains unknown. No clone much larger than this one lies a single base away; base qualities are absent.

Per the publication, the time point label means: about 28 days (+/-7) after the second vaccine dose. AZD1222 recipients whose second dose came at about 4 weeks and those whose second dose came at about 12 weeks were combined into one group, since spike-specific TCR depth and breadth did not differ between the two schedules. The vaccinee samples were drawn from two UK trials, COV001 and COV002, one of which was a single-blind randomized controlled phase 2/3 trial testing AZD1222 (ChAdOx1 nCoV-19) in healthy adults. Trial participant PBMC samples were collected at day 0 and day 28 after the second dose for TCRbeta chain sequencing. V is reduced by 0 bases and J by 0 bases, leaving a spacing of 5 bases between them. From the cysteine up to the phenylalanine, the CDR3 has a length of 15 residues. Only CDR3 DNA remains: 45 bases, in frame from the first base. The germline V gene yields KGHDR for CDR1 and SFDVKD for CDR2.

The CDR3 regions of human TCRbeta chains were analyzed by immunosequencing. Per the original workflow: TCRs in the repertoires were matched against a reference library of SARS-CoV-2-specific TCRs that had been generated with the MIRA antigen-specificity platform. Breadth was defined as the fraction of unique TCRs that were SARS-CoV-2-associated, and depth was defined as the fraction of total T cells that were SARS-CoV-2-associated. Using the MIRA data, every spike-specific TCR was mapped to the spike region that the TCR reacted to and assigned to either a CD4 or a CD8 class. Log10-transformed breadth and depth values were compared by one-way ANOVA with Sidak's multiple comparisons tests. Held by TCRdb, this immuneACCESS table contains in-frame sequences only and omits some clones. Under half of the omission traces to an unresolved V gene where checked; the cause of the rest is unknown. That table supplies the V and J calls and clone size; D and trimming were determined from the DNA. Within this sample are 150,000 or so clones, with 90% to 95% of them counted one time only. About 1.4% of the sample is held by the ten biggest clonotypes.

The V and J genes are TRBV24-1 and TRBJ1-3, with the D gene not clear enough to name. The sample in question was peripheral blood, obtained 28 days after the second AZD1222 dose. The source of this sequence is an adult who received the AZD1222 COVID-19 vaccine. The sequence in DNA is TGTGCCACCAGTGATTTGGAGGTCTCTGGAAACACCATATATTTT. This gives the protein CATSDLEVSGNTIYF.